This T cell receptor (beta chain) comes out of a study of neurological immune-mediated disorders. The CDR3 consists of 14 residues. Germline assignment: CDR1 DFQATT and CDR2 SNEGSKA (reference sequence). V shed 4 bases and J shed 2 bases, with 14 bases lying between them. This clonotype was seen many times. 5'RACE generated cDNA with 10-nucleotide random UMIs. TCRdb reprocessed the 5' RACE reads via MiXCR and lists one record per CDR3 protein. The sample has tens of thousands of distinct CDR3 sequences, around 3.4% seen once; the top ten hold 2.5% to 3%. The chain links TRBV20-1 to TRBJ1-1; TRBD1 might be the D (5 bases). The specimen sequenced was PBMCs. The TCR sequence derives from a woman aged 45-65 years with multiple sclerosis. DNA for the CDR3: TGCAGTGCTAAACCCGGGGGTGGTAACACTGAAGCTTTCTTT. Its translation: CSAKPGGGNTEAFF.